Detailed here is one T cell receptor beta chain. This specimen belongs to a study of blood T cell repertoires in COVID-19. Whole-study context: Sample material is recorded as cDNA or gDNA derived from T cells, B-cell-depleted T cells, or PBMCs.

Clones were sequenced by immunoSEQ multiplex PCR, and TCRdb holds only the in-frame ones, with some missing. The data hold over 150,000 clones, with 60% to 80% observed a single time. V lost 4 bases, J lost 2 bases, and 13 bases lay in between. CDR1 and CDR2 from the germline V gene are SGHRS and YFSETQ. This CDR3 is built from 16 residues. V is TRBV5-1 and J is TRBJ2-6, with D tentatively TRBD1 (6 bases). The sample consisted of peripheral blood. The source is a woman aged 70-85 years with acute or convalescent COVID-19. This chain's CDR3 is CASSIGAGAGANVLTF. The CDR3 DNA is TGCGCCAGCAGCATAGGAGCAGGGGCTGGGGCCAACGTCCTGACTTTC. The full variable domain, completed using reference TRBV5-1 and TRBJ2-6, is KAGVTQTPRYLIKTRGQQVTLSCSPISGHRSVSWYQQTPGQGLQFLFEYFSETQRNKGNFPGRFSGRQFSNSRSEMNVSTLELGDSALYLCASSIGAGAGANVLTFGAGSRLTVL.